The 28 T cell receptor beta chains below come from one sample, sequenced in a study of T cell responses to AZD1222 COVID-19 vaccine. The repertoire was sequenced with immunoSEQ multiplex PCR; TCRdb's copy has only in-frame clones and lacks some. The table has 160,000 or so clones, approximately 88% seen once. The sequencing used peripheral blood, collected 28 days after the second AZD1222 dose. These receptors all stem from an adult who received the AZD1222 COVID-19 vaccine.

The rearrangement joins TRBV2 to TRBJ1-4; D is ambiguous. This CDR3 has 13 residues. CDR1 and CDR2 from the germline V gene are SNHLY and FYNNEI. Trimming took off 6 bases at V and 0 bases at J, with 5 bases between the two ends. As DNA, the CDR3 is TGTGCCAGCAGGTTTACAACTAATGAAAAACTGTTTTTT. Protein: CASRFTTNEKLFF. Combining the CDR3 with reference TRBV2 and TRBJ1-4 gives the whole variable domain EPEVTQTPSHQVTQMGQEVILRCVPISNHLYFYWYRQILGQKVEFLVSFYNNEISEKSEIFDDQFSVERPDGSNFTLKIRSTKLEDSAMYFCASRFTTNEKLFFGSGTQLSVL.

This chain joins TRBV7-8 and TRBJ1-6; D not certain. The CDR3 is 12 amino acids. Trimming stripped 5 bases from V and 10 bases from J, with 9 bases between. The germline V gene has CDR1 SGHVS and CDR2 FQNEAQ. The CDR3 here is CASSPYYSPLHF. The CDR3 bases are TGTGCCAGCAGCCCCTACTACTCACCCCTCCACTTT.

The chain joins TRBV30 to TRBJ1-1; D gene unclear. The CDR3 consists of 12 residues. CDR1 is GTSNPN, CDR2 SVGIG, per germline (reference sequence). V was cut by 0 bases and J by 6 bases, with 8 bases left in between. The CDR3 coding sequence is TGTGCCTGGAGTGTATGGACTCCTGAAGCTTTCTTT. Its protein is CAWSVWTPEAFF. Variable domain in full (rest from reference TRBV30 and TRBJ1-1): SQTIHQWPATLVQPVGSPLSLECTVEGTSNPNLYWYRQAAGRGLQLLFYSVGIGQISSEVPQNLSASRPQDRQFILSSKKLLLSDSGFYLCAWSVWTPEAFFGQGTRLTVV.

The chain uses TRBV27 and TRBJ2-5; no firm D call. Trimming cost V 3 bases and J 2 bases, with 7 bases left between them. Germline CDR1 MNHEY, CDR2 SMNVEV (reference sequence). The CDR3 length is 13 residues. The CDR3 DNA follows: TGTGCCAGCAGTTTCGTGGCTCAAGAGACCCAGTACTTC. This sequence encodes CASSFVAQETQYF.

The chain recombines TRBV5-1 with TRBJ2-2; D perhaps matches TRBD2 (6 bases). V was shortened by 4 bases and J by 6 bases, with 13 bases between the two germline ends. CDR1 is SGHRS and CDR2 is YFSETQ in the germline V gene. The CDR3 runs 14 residues. This chain's CDR3 is CASSPKTSPGELFF. For the CDR3, the DNA is TGCGCCAGCAGCCCGAAGACTAGTCCCGGGGAGCTGTTTTTT.

This rearrangement joins TRBV6-5 to TRBJ1-2, with D tentatively TRBD1 (5 bases). The germline V gene has CDR1 MNHEY and CDR2 SVGAGI. Deletions cut 7 bases from V and 3 bases from J, with 12 bases between. This CDR3 spans 13 amino acids. DNA for the CDR3: TGTGCCAGCATCCCGCCCAGGGACTATGGCTACACCTTC. As protein: CASIPPRDYGYTF.

The chain uses TRBV9 and TRBJ2-6; 8 nucleotides line up with TRBD1. Looked up from germline, CDR1 is SGDLS and CDR2 is YYNGEE. The V gene end was trimmed by 0 bases and the J gene end by 0 bases; junction bases not matched to a gene: 5. The CDR3 has 18 amino acids. CDR3 sequence (DNA): TGTGCCAGCAGCGTAGTGGCAGGGGGCAACTCTGGGGCCAACGTCCTGACTTTC. As protein: CASSVVAGGNSGANVLTF. Looking up the rest from reference TRBV9 and TRBJ2-6 gives the full variable domain: DSGVTQTPKHLITATGQRVTLRCSPRSGDLSVYWYQQSLDQGLQFLIQYYNGEERAKGNILERFSAQQFPDLHSELNLSSLELGDSALYFCASSVVAGGNSGANVLTFGAGSRLTVL.

This clone came up a few times. The junction shows a germline mismatch at one end, possibly a read error. The rearrangement uses TRBV6-5 and TRBJ2-3; the D is unclear. The CDR3 has 15 residues. Germline V gene sequence: CDR1 MNHEY, CDR2 SVGAGI. The CDR3: CASRSLVGTTVTQYF. The CDR3 DNA reads TGTGCCAGCAGATCGTTGGTCGGTACAACAGTTACGCAGTATTTT.

Only a few counts were recorded for this clone. Other DNA sequences in this specimen translate into the identical CDR3. The rearrangement links TRBV20-1 to TRBJ2-5; D call uncertain. The V end lost 2 bases, the J end lost 3 bases, and 4 bases lay between the germline ends. The CDR3 is made up of 11 amino acids. Germline V gene data show CDR1 as DFQATT and CDR2 as SNEGSKA (reference sequence). The CDR3 DNA is TGCAGTGCTAGAAGGGAAGAGACCCAGTACTTC. As protein: CSARREETQYF.

The V and J genes are TRBV14 and TRBJ1-1; 8 bases are a match to TRBD1. The CDR3 consists of 15 residues. Germline V gene data show CDR1 as SGHDN and CDR2 as FVKESK. The ends lost 2 bases at V and 4 bases at J; junction bases unmatched: 6. The CDR3 reads CASSQFQGAGTEAFF. CDR3 bases: TGTGCCAGCAGCCAATTCCAGGGGGCTGGCACTGAAGCTTTCTTT.

This clone was seen a few times. The gene calls are TRBV6-5 and TRBJ1-6; D unclear. The V and J ends lost 5 bases and 7 bases respectively, with 15 bases between them. The CDR3 extends over 15 amino acids. Germline values: CDR1 MNHEY, CDR2 SVGAGI. Written as DNA, the CDR3 is TGTGCCAGCAGTCCTCTCGGTACAAACAATTCACCCCTCCACTTT. Translating gives CASSPLGTNNSPLHF.

This clone has more than one count but fewer than ten. The chain recombines TRBV27 with TRBJ1-1, with D maybe TRBD1 (6 bases). This CDR3 has 15 amino acids. Trimming took 5 bases from V and 2 from J, leaving 15 bases between them. The germline CDR1 and CDR2 sequences are MNHEY and SMNVEV (reference sequence). The CDR3: CASSPLNRANTEAFF. The CDR3 DNA follows: TGTGCCAGCAGTCCCCTTAACAGGGCTAACACTGAAGCTTTCTTT.

Only one count was recorded for this clone. The chain recombines TRBV30 with TRBJ1-1; 11 bases map to TRBD1. V shed 3 bases, J shed 4 bases, and the junction held 4 bases outside the gene matches. This CDR3 is 14 amino acids long. Germline assignment: CDR1 GTSNPN and CDR2 SVGIG (reference sequence). The CDR3 is CAWSGDRGGTEAFF. In DNA form, the CDR3 reads TGTGCCTGGAGCGGGGACAGGGGGGGCACTGAAGCTTTCTTT.

V and J are TRBV11-3 and TRBJ1-1; 8 nucleotides match TRBD1. Germline trimming cut 4 bases from V and 4 bases from J; bases unmatched to any gene: 2. This CDR3 has 13 amino acids. Germline CDR1 SGHNT, CDR2 YENEEA. As DNA, the CDR3 is TGTGCCAGCAGCTGGGACAGGAGCACTGAAGCTTTCTTT. Translation gives CASSWDRSTEAFF.

The CDR3 DNA reads as TGTGCCAGCAAGAACACTGAAGCTTTCTTT. The encoded protein is CASKNTEAFF. The chain carries TRBV6-5 and TRBJ1-1; D remains unclear. V lost 7 bases, J lost 1 base, and 1 base lay in between. Germline V gene sequence: CDR1 MNHEY, CDR2 SVGAGI. There are 10 residues in the CDR3.

The CDR3: CASSYRGITTTEAFF. In nucleotides, the CDR3 is TGTGCCAGCAGTTACAGGGGAATTACGACCACTGAAGCTTTCTTT. V is TRBV6-5 and J is TRBJ1-1, with D tentatively TRBD1 (5 bases). The CDR3 runs 15 residues. V lost 2 bases to trimming and J lost 4 bases, with 14 bases between them. CDR1 and CDR2 (germline): MNHEY, SVGAGI.

The count of this clone is one. The chain is built from TRBV5-1 and TRBJ1-1, with a tentative D call TRBD1 (5 bases). The CDR3 totals 12 residues. Germline loops: CDR1 SGHRS, CDR2 YFSETQ. V was shortened by 4 bases and J by 4 bases, with 8 bases between the two germline ends. CDR3 loop: CASSAGPTEAFF. The CDR3 nucleotides read TGCGCCAGCAGCGCGGGGCCCACTGAAGCTTTCTTT. The variable domain in full, completed from reference TRBV5-1 and TRBJ1-1, reads KAGVTQTPRYLIKTRGQQVTLSCSPISGHRSVSWYQQTPGQGLQFLFEYFSETQRNKGNFPGRFSGRQFSNSRSEMNVSTLELGDSALYLCASSAGPTEAFFGQGTRLTVV.

The chain combines TRBV7-9 with TRBJ1-1, with a tentative D call TRBD1 (5 bases). CDR3 length: 15 residues. Trimming took off 0 bases at V and 1 base at J, with 9 bases between the two ends. Germline CDR1 is SEHNR and CDR2 is FQNEAQ (reference sequence). The CDR3: CASSLASGTNTEAFF. CDR3 nucleotides: TGTGCCAGCAGCTTAGCCAGCGGGACGAACACTGAAGCTTTCTTT.

In its sample, this clone was seen once. The chain links TRBV6-6 to TRBJ2-5; D is unclear. This CDR3 is 12 amino acids long. CDR1 and CDR2 (germline): MNHNY, SVGAGI (reference sequence). Deletions cut 11 bases from V and 5 bases from J, with 15 bases between. CDR3 loop: CASGWTEETQYF. The CDR3 bases are TGTGCCTCGGGTTGGACGGAGGAGACCCAGTACTTC.

The chain uses TRBV27 and TRBJ2-1, with TRBD2 identical over 9 bases. The trim removed 8 bases at V and 8 bases at J, leaving 7 bases unmatched. This CDR3 is built from 13 residues. CDR1 and CDR2 (germline): MNHEY, SMNVEV (reference sequence). The CDR3: CASRRTSVHEQFF. The DNA for the CDR3 is TGTGCCAGCCGAAGGACTAGCGTACATGAGCAGTTCTTC.

The gene calls are TRBV7-8 and TRBJ2-1, with 8 nucleotides matching TRBD2. CDR1 and CDR2 from the germline V gene are SGHVS and FQNEAQ. The CDR3 totals 15 residues. The trim removed 1 base at V and 8 bases at J, leaving 7 bases unmatched. The CDR3 DNA is TGTGCCAGCAGCTTAGGCGCGGGGGGATTTTATGAGCAGTTCTTC. The encoded protein is CASSLGAGGFYEQFF.

The chain recombines TRBV5-1 with TRBJ1-5; tentatively, D is TRBD1 (6 bases). V was clipped by 4 bases and J by 5 bases, with 13 bases between them. The germline gives CDR1 SGHRS, CDR2 YFSETQ. The CDR3 covers 14 residues. CDR3 amino acids: CASSPGVPDQPQHF. CDR3 bases: TGCGCCAGCAGCCCAGGGGTGCCCGATCAGCCCCAGCATTTT.

The chain has TRBV14 and TRBJ1-1, with 11 bases that match TRBD1. The germline CDR1 and CDR2 sequences are SGHDN and FVKESK. The trim removed 5 bases at V and 2 bases at J, leaving 13 bases unmatched. The CDR3 loop spans 18 amino acids. In DNA, the CDR3 is TGTGCCAGCAGCAAGATGGGACAGGGGGAGATCAGAAACACTGAAGCTTTCTTT. This sequence encodes CASSKMGQGEIRNTEAFF.

The CDR3 region has the DNA TGTGCCAGCAGCCCCGGGGTGAACTATGGCTACACCTTC. Its translation is CASSPGVNYGYTF. The V and J genes are TRBV7-2 and TRBJ1-2; D gene unclear. The germline gives CDR1 SGHTA, CDR2 FQGNSA. V was cut by 5 bases and J by 2 bases, with 9 bases left in between. The CDR3 runs to 13 residues.

The chain joins TRBV11-2 to TRBJ1-6; no definite D call. The CDR3 spans 14 residues. Germline V gene lookup returns CDR1 SGHAT and CDR2 FQNNGV. Deletions cut 1 base from V and 6 bases from J, with 7 bases between. The CDR3 region has the DNA TGTGCCAGCAGCTTAGGGGCAGGTAATTCACCCCTCCACTTT. Residues: CASSLGAGNSPLHF.

The chain employs TRBV7-2 and TRBJ1-1, with TRBD1 matching 8 bases. This CDR3 has 13 amino acids. CDR1 and CDR2 (germline): SGHTA, FQGNSA. V was clipped by 5 bases and J by 8 bases; unmatched bases: 7. The CDR3 DNA is TGTGCCAGCAGCGTAAACAGGGGGAGGGAAGCTTTCTTT. Encoded protein: CASSVNRGREAFF.

The chain links TRBV7-2 to TRBJ1-2, with D perhaps matching TRBD1 (5 bases). CDR3 size: 13 residues. Germline V gives CDR1 SGHTA, CDR2 FQGNSA. Trimming took 2 bases from V and 7 from J, leaving 11 bases between them. CDR3 sequence: CASSLPGRGGYTF. CDR3 sequence (DNA): TGTGCCAGCAGCTTACCGGGGCGCGGTGGCTACACCTTC.

The chain is built from TRBV29-1 and TRBJ2-3; 11 positions agree with TRBD2. V shed 4 bases, J shed 7 bases, and the junction held 4 bases outside the gene matches. There are 13 residues in the CDR3. The germline CDR1 and CDR2 sequences are SQVTM and ANQGSEA. This CDR3 is CSVATSGSNTQYF. In nucleotides, the CDR3 is TGCAGCGTTGCAACTAGCGGGAGCAATACGCAGTATTTT.